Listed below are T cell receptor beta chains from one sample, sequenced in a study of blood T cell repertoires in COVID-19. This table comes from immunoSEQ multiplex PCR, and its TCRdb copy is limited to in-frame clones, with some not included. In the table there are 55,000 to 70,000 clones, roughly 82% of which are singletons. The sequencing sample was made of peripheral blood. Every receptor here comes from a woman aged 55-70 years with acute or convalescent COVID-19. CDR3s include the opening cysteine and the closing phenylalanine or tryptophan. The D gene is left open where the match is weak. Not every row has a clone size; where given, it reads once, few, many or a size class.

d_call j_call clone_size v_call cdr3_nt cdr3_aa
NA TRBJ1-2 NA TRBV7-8 TGTGCCAGCAGCTTAGAGAGGTCGGGAGGAGGCTACACCTTC CASSLERSGGGYTF
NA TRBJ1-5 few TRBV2 TGTGCCAGCAGTGAAGACAGGGTAAATCAGCCCCAGCATTTT CASSEDRVNQPQHF
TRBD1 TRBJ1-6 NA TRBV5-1 TGCGCCAGCAGCCAGGGACAGGGCTCCTCACCCCTCCACTTT CASSQGQGSSPLHF
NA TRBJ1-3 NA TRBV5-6 TGTGCCAGCAGACAGAACGCTGGAAACACCATATATTTT CASRQNAGNTIYF
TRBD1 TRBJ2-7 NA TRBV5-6 TGTGCCAGCAGCCCGTCGGGACAGGGCCGGGACGAGCAGTACTTC CASSPSGQGRDEQYF
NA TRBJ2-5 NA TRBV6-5 TGTGCCAGCAGTTCCGGGCGGGGTCAAGAGACCCAGTACTTC CASSSGRGQETQYF
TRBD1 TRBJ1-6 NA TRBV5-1 TGCGCCAGCGCCCCTGGGACAGCAGGCAATTCACCCCTCCACTTT CASAPGTAGNSPLHF
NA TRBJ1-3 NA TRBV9 TGTGCCAGCAGCGTAAGTCTGGGAGTTGGGAGTGGAAACACCATATATTTT CASSVSLGVGSGNTIYF
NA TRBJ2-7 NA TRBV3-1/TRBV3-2 TGTGCCAGCAGCGACCGGGCCATGAGGGACGAGCAGTACTTC CASSDRAMRDEQYF
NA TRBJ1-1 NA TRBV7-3 TGTGCCAGCAGCCCCGGGGAAGGCGGGCTGGCTTTCTTT CASSPGEGGLAFF
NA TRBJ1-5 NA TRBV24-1 TGTGCCACCAGTGACCCAGGGTTTCAGCCCCAGCATTTT CATSDPGFQPQHF
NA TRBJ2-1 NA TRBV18 TGTGCCAGCTCACCACCGGGGGGTGCCTCCTACAATGAGCAGTTCTTC CASSPPGGASYNEQFF
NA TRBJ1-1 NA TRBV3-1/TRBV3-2 TGTGCCAGCAGCCAAGAGGCGGGTAACACTGAAGCTTTCTTT CASSQEAGNTEAFF
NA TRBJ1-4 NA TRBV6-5 TGTGCCAGCAGTTACTCGAGAAATGAAAAACTGTTTTTT CASSYSRNEKLFF
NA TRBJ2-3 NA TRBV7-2 TGTGCCAGCAGCTTTAGTCGTTCCACAGATACGCAGTATTTT CASSFSRSTDTQYF
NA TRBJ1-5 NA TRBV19 TGTGCCAGTAGTCGCCAGGTTAGCAATCAGCCCCAGCATTTT CASSRQVSNQPQHF
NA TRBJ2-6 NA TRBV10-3 TGTGCCATCAGTGGAGGAGCTCTCGGGGCCAACGTCCTGACTTTC CAISGGALGANVLTF
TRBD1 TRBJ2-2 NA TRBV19 TGTGCCAGTAGTATAGTGGGGACAGGGGGCTCCGGGGAGCTGTTTTTT CASSIVGTGGSGELFF
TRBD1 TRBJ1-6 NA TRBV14 TGTGCCAGCAGCCAAGATCAAGCCCGGACAGGTGGTCCTAGGGTCACCCTCCACTTT CASSQDQARTGGPRVTLHF
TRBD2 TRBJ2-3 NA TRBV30 TGTGCCTGGAGTGTACGGCGGGGGGCGAGCACAGATACGCAGTATTTT CAWSVRRGASTDTQYF
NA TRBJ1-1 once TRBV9 TGTGCCAGCAGCGTAGCGCACAGTCGGGAAGACTCTGAAGCTTTCTTT CASSVAHSREDSEAFF
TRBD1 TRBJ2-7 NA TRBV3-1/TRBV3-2 TGTGCCAGCAGCCAGACGGGACAGGGCGGCTACGAGCAGTACTTC CASSQTGQGGYEQYF
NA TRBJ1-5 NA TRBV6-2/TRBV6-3 TGTGCCAGCAGTTACGACTTCCGGGGGGGCGACAATCAGCCCCAGCATTTT CASSYDFRGGDNQPQHF
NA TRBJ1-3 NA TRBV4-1 TGCGCCAGCACCCTAGGTCGGCCGCGCTCTGGAAACACCATATATTTT CASTLGRPRSGNTIYF
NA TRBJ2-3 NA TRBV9 TGTGCCAGCAGCGTCACGGTCACAGATACGCAGTATTTT CASSVTVTDTQYF
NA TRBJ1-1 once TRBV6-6 TGTGCCAGCAGTTACTCGACCGCGGCCACTGAAGCTTTCTTT CASSYSTAATEAFF
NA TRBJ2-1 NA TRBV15 TGTGCCACCAGCAGAGATCGTTACAGTGAGCAGTTCTTC CATSRDRYSEQFF
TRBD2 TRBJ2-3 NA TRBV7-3 TGTGCCAGCACCCGACCTGTTCTTGGCGGGGGGGGCAGGGCAGATACGCAGTATTTT CASTRPVLGGGGRADTQYF
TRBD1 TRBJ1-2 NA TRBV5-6 TGTGCCAGCAGCAGCGACAGGGGTAACTATGGCTACACCTTC CASSSDRGNYGYTF
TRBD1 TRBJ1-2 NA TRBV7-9 TGTGCCAGCAGCTTAATCGGGACAGGGATTTTTGGCTACACCTTC CASSLIGTGIFGYTF
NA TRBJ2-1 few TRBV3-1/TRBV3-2 TGTGCCAGCAGCCAAGAGCAGGGTAGGGTGGGTTTTGGTGAGCAGTTCTTC CASSQEQGRVGFGEQFF
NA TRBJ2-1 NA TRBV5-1 TGCGCCAGCAGCTTGTTGGAACAAGGGGATGAGCAGTTCTTC CASSLLEQGDEQFF
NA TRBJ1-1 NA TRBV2 TGTGCCAGCAGTGATGGTTGGGGAAGGGGGGGAACTGAAGCTTTCTTT CASSDGWGRGGTEAFF
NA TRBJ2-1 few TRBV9 TGTGCCAGCAGCCCAGAGGGACAAATCTACAATGAGCAGTTCTTC CASSPEGQIYNEQFF
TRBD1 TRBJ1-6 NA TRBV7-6 TGTGCCAGCAGCCCCTCCGGGACAGAGAATTCACCCCTCCACTTT CASSPSGTENSPLHF
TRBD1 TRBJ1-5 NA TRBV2 TGTGCCAGCACTGACAGGGGATTTGGTCAGCCCCAGCATTTT CASTDRGFGQPQHF
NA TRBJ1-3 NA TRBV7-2 TGTGCCAGCAGCTCAGGACGGTGGGGGGCTGGAAACACCATATATTTT CASSSGRWGAGNTIYF
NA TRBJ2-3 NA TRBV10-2 TGCGCCAGTCGGACGGACACCACAGATACGCAGTATTTT CASRTDTTDTQYF
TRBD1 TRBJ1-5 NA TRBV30 TGTGCCTGGTGCCTCGGACAGGATCAGCCCCAGCATTTT CAWCLGQDQPQHF
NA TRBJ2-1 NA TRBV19 TGTGCCAGTAGTATGAAACGGGGGGCAGCCTACAATGAGCAGTTCTTC CASSMKRGAAYNEQFF
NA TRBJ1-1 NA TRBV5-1 TGCGCCAGCAGACCTTACAGGGAAGCAACTGAAGCTTTCTTT CASRPYREATEAFF
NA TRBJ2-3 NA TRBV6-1 TGTGCCAGCAGTGAATTGGCAGGAAGCACAGATACGCAGTATTTT CASSELAGSTDTQYF
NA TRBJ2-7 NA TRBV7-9 TGTGCCAGCAGCTTGTCTAGTTTAGGTGAGCAGTACTTC CASSLSSLGEQYF
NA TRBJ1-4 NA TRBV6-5 TGTGCCAGCAGTTACTCTTGGGGGCAGAATAATGAAAAACTGTTTTTT CASSYSWGQNNEKLFF